The 30 T cell receptor beta chains below were found in one sample sequenced in a study of early T cells in non-severe SARS-CoV-2 infection. Using its own MiXCR run on the 5' RACE reads, TCRdb lists one record per CDR3 protein. The sample yields more than 65,000 distinct CDR3 sequences, about 12% seen once. The sample taken for sequencing was whole blood. The receptor source for this set is an adult who was a healthcare worker with PCR-confirmed SARS-CoV-2 infection or an uninfected control (not recorded which).

This clonotype was recorded at least ten times. The CDR3 sequence is CASSRQVNTEAFF. DNA of the CDR3: TGTGCCAGCAGCCGACAGGTGAACACTGAAGCTTTCTTT. V and J are TRBV6-2 or TRBV6-3 and TRBJ1-1; a possible D gene is TRBD1 (6 bases). The germline V gene encodes CDR1 MNHEY and CDR2 SVGEGT. The CDR3 has 13 residues. V lost 6 bases, J lost 0 bases, and 8 bases lay in between.

This clonotype was counted at least ten times. The V call is TRBV28, the J call TRBJ2-1; no firm D call. The length of the CDR3 is 12 residues. Between the trimmed V and J ends, which lost 4 bases and 10 bases, there was a span of 11 bases. The V gene's germline CDR1 is MDHEN and CDR2 SYDVKM. The CDR3 nucleotides read TGTGCCAGCAGTTCCTCCCTACGGGAGCAGTTCTTC. Its protein is CASSSSLREQFF.

This clonotype appeared many times. J is TRBJ2-1 and V is TRBV7-6, with 7 nucleotides matching TRBD1. This CDR3 is built from 11 residues. Germline CDR1 reads SGHVS; CDR2 reads FNYEAQ. The junction had 7 bases not matched to a gene; V was cut back by 5 bases and J by 15 bases. For the CDR3, the DNA is TGTGCCAGCAGCGGGACAGCGAACACGTTCTTC. Translating gives CASSGTANTFF.

This clonotype was seen at least ten times. Here the CDR3 reads CASSGTGVTYEKLFF. For the CDR3, the DNA is TGTGCCAGCAGCGGGACAGGGGTGACTTATGAAAAACTGTTTTTT. The J gene is TRBJ1-4, the V gene TRBV2; TRBD1 aligns across 10 bases. The V and J ends lost 6 bases and 6 bases, in that order; junction bases with no gene match: 7. The germline CDR1 and CDR2 sequences are SNHLY and FYNNEI. The length of the CDR3 is 15 residues. Looking up the rest from reference TRBV2 and TRBJ1-4 gives the full variable domain: EPEVTQTPSHQVTQMGQEVILRCVPISNHLYFYWYRQILGQKVEFLVSFYNNEISEKSEIFDDQFSVERPDGSNFTLKIRSTKLEDSAMYFCASSGTGVTYEKLFFGSGTQLSVL.

This clonotype was picked up many times. V usage is TRBV27 and J usage is TRBJ1-6; 8 bases fit TRBD1. The germline V gene has CDR1 MNHEY and CDR2 SMNVEV (reference sequence). V was pared by 6 bases and J by 2 bases, with 3 bases of the junction left unmatched. The CDR3 consists of 15 residues. CDR3 protein: CASSPGQAYNSPLHF. DNA for the CDR3: TGTGCCAGCAGCCCGGGACAGGCCTATAATTCACCCCTCCACTTT.

This clonotype was detected ten times or more. V and J are TRBV4-2 and TRBJ1-3; D unresolved. The CDR3 consists of 15 residues. Trimming took 9 bases from V and 4 from J, leaving 19 bases between them. Germline lookup yields CDR1 LGHNA and CDR2 YNFKEQ. Written as DNA, the CDR3 is TGTGCCAGTTCCGCCCATTGGGGTTCCGGAAACACCATATATTTT. Translation gives CASSAHWGSGNTIYF.

This clonotype was picked up many times. V usage is TRBV9 and J usage is TRBJ2-7, with D unresolved. Germline assignment: CDR1 SGDLS and CDR2 YYNGEE. This CDR3 has 13 residues. V lost 4 bases, J lost 3 bases, and 11 bases lay in between. The CDR3 nucleotides read TGTGCCAGCAGCACCGGACCGGGCTACGAGCAGTACTTC. It codes for CASSTGPGYEQYF.

This clonotype was observed at least ten times. The chain uses TRBV5-1 and TRBJ2-6; 7 bases agree with TRBD2. With 7 bases clipped from V and 1 base from J, the junction kept 2 bases outside the gene matches. Germline CDR1 is SGHRS and CDR2 is YFSETQ. The CDR3 sequence is 14 residues long. The CDR3 DNA follows: TGCGCCAGCGGGAGGGGATCTGGGGCCAACGTCCTGACTTTC. It encodes CASGRGSGANVLTF.

This clonotype was picked up many times. The chain combines TRBV2 with TRBJ1-1; D may be TRBD1 (6 bases). The germline CDR1 and CDR2 sequences are SNHLY and FYNNEI. V lost 9 bases to trimming and J lost 7 bases, with 15 bases between them. This CDR3 has 12 residues. CDR3 nucleotide sequence: TGTGCCAGTATTGACAGGAACCTTGAAGCTTTCTTT. Its translation is CASIDRNLEAFF.

This clonotype occurred many times. This chain uses TRBV9 with TRBJ2-1; the match to TRBD2 covers 11 bases. V lost 3 bases and J lost 6; bases outside the gene matches: 5. The V gene's germline CDR1 is SGDLS and CDR2 YYNGEE. This CDR3 comprises 15 residues. The CDR3 sequence is CASSAGTSGGNEQFF. In nucleotides, the CDR3 is TGTGCCAGCAGCGCCGGGACTAGCGGCGGCAATGAGCAGTTCTTC.

V is TRBV12-3 or TRBV12-4 and J is TRBJ1-5, with 11 bases matching TRBD1. V dropped 6 bases and J dropped 1; count of bases not matched to a gene: 5. This CDR3 region has 16 residues. This CDR3 reads CASRGTGGGSNQPQHF. CDR3 DNA: TGTGCCAGCAGGGGGACAGGGGGAGGGAGCAATCAGCCCCAGCATTTT.

Many counts were recorded for this clonotype. This chain uses TRBV28 with TRBJ2-5; D is possibly TRBD2 (5 bases). In germline, CDR1 is MDHEN, CDR2 SYDVKM. The CDR3 loop spans 13 amino acids. V dropped 3 bases and J dropped 3 bases, with 8 bases sitting between them. CDR3: CASSLFGEETQYF. For the CDR3, the DNA is TGTGCCAGCAGTTTGTTCGGGGAAGAGACCCAGTACTTC. The whole variable domain, remainder taken from reference TRBV28 and TRBJ2-5, is DVKVTQSSRYLVKRTGEKVFLECVQDMDHENMFWYRQDPGLGLRLIYFSYDVKMKEKGDIPEGYSVSREKKERFSLILESASTNQTSMYLCASSLFGEETQYFGPGTRLLVL.

The sample holds many counts of this clonotype. The chain employs TRBV19 and TRBJ2-7, with D perhaps TRBD1 (5 bases). Germline assignment: CDR1 LNHDA and CDR2 SQIVND (reference sequence). With 5 bases removed from V and 6 bases from J, the gap between germline ends came to 14 bases. This CDR3 contains 13 residues. CDR3 residues: CASSFSPGPEQYF. For the CDR3, the DNA is TGTGCCAGTAGTTTCTCCCCAGGGCCCGAGCAGTACTTC.

There are many counts of this clonotype. The chain employs TRBV28 and TRBJ2-1, with D possibly matching TRBD2 (5 bases). Germline V gene data show CDR1 as MDHEN and CDR2 as SYDVKM. CDR3 length: 14 amino acids. Trimming shortened V by 2 bases and J by 9 bases, and 14 bases separated the two germline ends. CDR3 sequence: CASSLQLGGSEQFF. The CDR3 DNA reads as TGTGCCAGCAGTTTACAACTAGGCGGCAGTGAGCAGTTCTTC.

The CDR3 loop reads CSVEGGTDPTNEKLFF. The CDR3 coding sequence is TGCAGCGTTGAAGGTGGGACCGACCCAACTAATGAAAAACTGTTTTTT. The chain joins TRBV29-1 to TRBJ1-4; tentatively, D is TRBD1 (5 bases). V dropped 1 base and J dropped 0 bases, with 12 bases sitting between them. Germline V gene lookup returns CDR1 SQVTM and CDR2 ANQGSEA. The length of the CDR3 is 16 residues.

In this sample, this clonotype turned up many times. This chain joins TRBV19 and TRBJ2-2; the D is unclear. The germline CDR1 and CDR2 sequences are LNHDA and SQIVND (reference sequence). The CDR3 extends over 15 amino acids. Trimming cost V 6 bases and J 2 bases, with 13 bases left between them. CDR3 sequence reads: CASRVVAYNTGELFF. CDR3 DNA: TGTGCCAGTAGAGTAGTGGCTTACAACACCGGGGAGCTGTTTTTT.

The sample holds many counts of this clonotype. The chain combines TRBV20-1 with TRBJ2-7; D might be TRBD2 (6 bases). The CDR3 is 11 amino acids. The germline V gene has CDR1 DFQATT and CDR2 SNEGSKA (reference sequence). Trimming cost V 0 bases and J 7 bases, with 7 bases left between them. CDR3 DNA sequence: TGCAGTGCTAGAGATCGGGGGGAGCAGTACTTC. Translating it yields CSARDRGEQYF.

This clonotype was recorded many times. The rearrangement joins TRBV5-1 to TRBJ2-3, with 8 nucleotides matching TRBD1. Germline V CDR1 and CDR2: SGHRS, YFSETQ. V trimming: 2 bases; J trimming: 5 bases; junction bases outside the gene matches: 7. The CDR3 extends over 15 amino acids. The CDR3 DNA sequence: TGCGCCAGCAGCTTTCTACAGGGGGTCCAAGATACGCAGTATTTT. It encodes CASSFLQGVQDTQYF.

The chain combines TRBV4-3 with TRBJ2-2, with no clear D. Germline CDR1 is LGHNA and CDR2 is YSLEER. The CDR3 spans 17 residues. V gave up 4 bases and J gave up 0 bases, with 15 bases separating them. The chain's CDR3 is CASSRYASGPNTGELFF. The DNA for the CDR3 is TGCGCCAGCAGCCGCTACGCTTCCGGGCCGAACACCGGGGAGCTGTTTTTT.

This clonotype was picked up many times. J is TRBJ2-1 and V is TRBV29-1, with D unresolved. The length of the CDR3 is 13 residues. V lost 5 bases, J lost 2 bases, and 10 bases lay in between. CDR1 is SQVTM, CDR2 ANQGSEA, per germline. Here the CDR3 DNA reads TGCAGCGTTCTCCCTGGGACCTACAATGAGCAGTTCTTC. Residues: CSVLPGTYNEQFF.

The sample holds a few counts of this clonotype. A read error may account for a junction end that differs from germline. V usage is TRBV10-3 and J usage is TRBJ2-2, with TRBD2 matching over 11 bases. Looked up from germline, CDR1 is ENHRY and CDR2 is SYGVKD. The CDR3 contains 15 residues. CDR3: CATSTSGSKTGELFF. The CDR3 region has the DNA TGTGCCACCAGTACTAGCGGGAGTAAGACCGGGGAGCTGTTTTTT.

This clonotype has a handful of counts. The J gene is TRBJ1-5, the V gene TRBV6-5, with D perhaps TRBD1 (6 bases). Between the trimmed V and J ends, which lost 7 bases and 2 bases, there was a span of 12 bases. The CDR3 is made up of 14 amino acids. The germline CDR1 and CDR2 sequences are MNHEY and SVGAGI. The CDR3 sequence is CASTEYRGNQPQHF. As DNA, the CDR3 is TGTGCCAGCACCGAATACAGGGGCAATCAGCCCCAGCATTTT.

V gene TRBV15 combines with J gene TRBJ2-3; 8 bases agree with TRBD1. CDR3 length: 17 amino acids. V dropped 2 bases and J dropped 3; count of bases not matched to a gene: 10. Germline lookup yields CDR1 LNHNV and CDR2 YYDKDF (reference sequence). In DNA form, the CDR3 reads TGTGCCACCAGCAGACCCAAGACAGGGGTTCAAACAGATACGCAGTATTTT. Its translation is CATSRPKTGVQTDTQYF. Based on the CDR3 plus reference TRBV15 and TRBJ2-3, the full variable domain is DAMVIQNPRYQVTQFGKPVTLSCSQTLNHNVMYWYQQKSSQAPKLLFHYYDKDFNNEADTPDNFQSRRPNTSFCFLDIRSPGLGDTAMYLCATSRPKTGVQTDTQYFGPGTRLTVL.

This clonotype appeared many times. J is TRBJ2-7 and V is TRBV6-2 or TRBV6-3; 7 nucleotides match TRBD2. CDR1 is MNHEY and CDR2 is SVGEGT in the germline V gene. After removal of 6 bases from V and 3 bases from J, the junction contained 11 bases not matched to a gene. The CDR3 has 15 residues. CDR3 DNA sequence: TGTGCCAGCAGCGCCGGGACTACAGTCTACTACGAGCAGTACTTC. Translating gives CASSAGTTVYYEQYF.

This clonotype was seen at least ten times. V and J are TRBV12-3 or TRBV12-4 and TRBJ1-1, with 8 bases fitting TRBD1. Unmatched junction bases numbered 7, after V lost 6 bases and J lost 4 bases. The CDR3 has 14 amino acids. For the CDR3, the DNA is TGTGCCAGCAGCCCGGACAGGGCCCCCACTGAAGCTTTCTTT. It translates to CASSPDRAPTEAFF.

Many counts were recorded for this clonotype. The chain joins TRBV28 to TRBJ2-7; TRBD1 aligns across 10 bases. Trimming removed 4 bases from V and 0 bases from J; junction bases left unmatched: 6. Germline lookup yields CDR1 MDHEN and CDR2 SYDVKM. CDR3 size: 16 residues. CDR3 sequence: CASSSGDRGRSYEQYF. Written as DNA, the CDR3 is TGTGCCAGCAGTTCTGGAGACAGGGGGCGCTCCTACGAGCAGTACTTC. The variable domain in full, with the rest retrieved from reference TRBV28 and TRBJ2-7, is DVKVTQSSRYLVKRTGEKVFLECVQDMDHENMFWYRQDPGLGLRLIYFSYDVKMKEKGDIPEGYSVSREKKERFSLILESASTNQTSMYLCASSSGDRGRSYEQYFGPGTRLTVT.

The sample holds many counts of this clonotype. The rearrangement links TRBV28 to TRBJ1-5; D is ambiguous. Germline assignment: CDR1 MDHEN and CDR2 SYDVKM. The CDR3 totals 12 residues. The V gene lost 6 bases and the J gene lost 1 base, with 4 bases spanning the gap. CDR3 nucleotide sequence: TGTGCCAGCAGACAGAGCAATCAGCCCCAGCATTTT. This codes for CASRQSNQPQHF. Looking up the rest from reference TRBV28 and TRBJ1-5 gives the full variable domain: DVKVTQSSRYLVKRTGEKVFLECVQDMDHENMFWYRQDPGLGLRLIYFSYDVKMKEKGDIPEGYSVSREKKERFSLILESASTNQTSMYLCASRQSNQPQHFGDGTRLSIL.

This clonotype ranks as large. The genes are TRBV20-1 and TRBJ1-1, with 8 positions matching TRBD1. The CDR3 covers 12 residues. The junction had 0 bases not matched to a gene; V was cut back by 3 bases and J by 3 bases. Germline-derived CDR1 and CDR2 are DFQATT and SNEGSKA (reference sequence). CDR3 sequence reads: CSARTGDTEAFF. CDR3 DNA sequence: TGCAGTGCTAGGACAGGGGACACTGAAGCTTTCTTT.

In this sample, this clonotype turned up many times. The chain links TRBV10-2 to TRBJ2-2; possibly TRBD1 for D (6 bases). Trimming shortened V by 7 bases and J by 1 base, and 10 bases separated the two germline ends. The CDR3 sequence is 14 residues long. Per the germline V gene, CDR1 is WSHSY and CDR2 is SAAADI. This CDR3 is CASTETGNTGELFF. The CDR3 DNA reads TGCGCCAGCACGGAGACAGGGAACACCGGGGAGCTGTTTTTT.

The V gene is TRBV6-2 or TRBV6-3, the J gene TRBJ2-1; D ambiguous. The CDR3 length is 11 residues. Trimming stripped 10 bases from V and 8 bases from J, with 12 bases between. Germline V CDR1 and CDR2: MNHEY, SVGEGT. CDR3 loop: CATTVRYEQFF. CDR3 in DNA: TGTGCCACCACAGTTCGGTATGAGCAGTTCTTC.